Sequencing of this T cell receptor beta chain was carried out in a study of monozygotic twins with inflammatory bowel disease. The CDR3 sequence is 14 residues long. CDR1 is DFQATT, CDR2 SNEGSKA, per germline (reference sequence). Overall study findings and caveats: Researchers reported no repertoire similarity difference between concordant and discordant twins, possibly from limited power.

TCRdb reanalyzed the 5' RACE reads, giving one entry per CDR3 protein sequence and no DNA. Seen in this sample are under 200,000 distinct CDR3 sequences; the ten most common clones hold 2% to 3%. As to this clonotype: Antigen: not known.

The rearrangement joins TRBV20-1 to TRBJ1-1; TCRdb names TRBD1, which stays unverified in the absence of DNA. Sequencing was performed on blood. This receptor was obtained from a human donor with ulcerative colitis or Crohn's disease, or a healthy co-twin of an affected twin (not recorded which). This chain's CDR3 is CSASLTGGYTEAFF.